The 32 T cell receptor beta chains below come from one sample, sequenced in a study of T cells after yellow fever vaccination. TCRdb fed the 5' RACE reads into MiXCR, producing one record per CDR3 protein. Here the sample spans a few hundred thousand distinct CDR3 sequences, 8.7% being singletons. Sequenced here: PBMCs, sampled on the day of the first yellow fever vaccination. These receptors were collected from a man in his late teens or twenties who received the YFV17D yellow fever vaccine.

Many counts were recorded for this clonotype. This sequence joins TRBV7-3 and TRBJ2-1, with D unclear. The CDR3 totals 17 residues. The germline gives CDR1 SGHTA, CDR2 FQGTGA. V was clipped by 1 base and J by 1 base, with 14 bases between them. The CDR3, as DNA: TGTGCCAGCAGCTTAAAATTCGAAACTTCTTCCTACAATGAGCAGTTCTTC. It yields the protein CASSLKFETSSYNEQFF.

As DNA, the CDR3 is TGTGCCAGCAGCTTAGGGGGGGCCTACACTGAAGCTTTCTTT. It translates to CASSLGGAYTEAFF. The rearrangement uses TRBV7-3 and TRBJ1-1; possibly TRBD1 for D (6 bases). Germline V gene lookup returns CDR1 SGHTA and CDR2 FQGTGA. Trimming removed 2 bases from V and 3 bases from J, with 10 bases in between. CDR3 size: 14 residues.

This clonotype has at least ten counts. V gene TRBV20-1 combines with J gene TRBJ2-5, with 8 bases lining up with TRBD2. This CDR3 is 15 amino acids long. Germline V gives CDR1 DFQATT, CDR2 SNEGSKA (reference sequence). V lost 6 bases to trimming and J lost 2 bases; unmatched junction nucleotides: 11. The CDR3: CSAPSRGGFQETQYF. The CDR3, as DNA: TGCAGTGCCCCTTCCCGGGGGGGATTTCAAGAGACCCAGTACTTC.

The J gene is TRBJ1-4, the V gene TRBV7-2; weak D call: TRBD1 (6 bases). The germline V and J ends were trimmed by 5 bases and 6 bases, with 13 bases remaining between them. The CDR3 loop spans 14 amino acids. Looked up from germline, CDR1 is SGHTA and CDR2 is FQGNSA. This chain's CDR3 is CASSPGAGYEKLFF. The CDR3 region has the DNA TGTGCCAGCAGCCCGGGGGCAGGGTATGAAAAACTGTTTTTT.

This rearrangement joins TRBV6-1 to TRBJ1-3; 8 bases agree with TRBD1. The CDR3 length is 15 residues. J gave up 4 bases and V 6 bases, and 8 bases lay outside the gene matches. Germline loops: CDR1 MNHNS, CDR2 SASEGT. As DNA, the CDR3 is TGTGCCAGCAGCTCGAATCAGGGGGCAGGAAACACCATATATTTT. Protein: CASSSNQGAGNTIYF.

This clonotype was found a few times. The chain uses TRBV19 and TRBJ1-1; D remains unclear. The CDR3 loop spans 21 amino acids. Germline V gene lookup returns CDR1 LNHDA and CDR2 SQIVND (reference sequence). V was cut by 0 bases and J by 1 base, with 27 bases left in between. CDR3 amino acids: CASSIEAGPSRYWVENTEAFF. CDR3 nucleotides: TGTGCCAGTAGTATAGAGGCTGGTCCCTCACGGTACTGGGTTGAGAACACTGAAGCTTTCTTT. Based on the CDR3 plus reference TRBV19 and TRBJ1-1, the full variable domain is DGGITQSPKYLFRKEGQNVTLSCEQNLNHDAMYWYRQDPGQGLRLIYYSQIVNDFQKGDIAEGYSVSREKKESFPLTVTSAQKNPTAFYLCASSIEAGPSRYWVENTEAFFGQGTRLTVV.

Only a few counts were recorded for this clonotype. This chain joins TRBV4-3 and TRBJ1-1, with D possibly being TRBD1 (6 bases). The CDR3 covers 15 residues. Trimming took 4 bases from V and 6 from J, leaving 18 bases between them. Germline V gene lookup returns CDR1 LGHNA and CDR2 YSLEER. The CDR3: CASSPEVQGRAEAFF. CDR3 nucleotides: TGCGCCAGCAGCCCTGAGGTTCAGGGGAGGGCTGAAGCTTTCTTT.

The CDR3 region has the DNA TGCGCCAGCAGCCAAGCTGGGGGGAGGACTGAAGCTTTCTTT. This translates into CASSQAGGRTEAFF. The J gene is TRBJ1-1, the V gene TRBV4-1, with a tentative D call TRBD1 (5 bases). The CDR3 is 14 amino acids. CDR1 and CDR2 (germline): MGHRA, YSYEKL. Trimming took off 1 base at V and 5 bases at J, with 11 bases between the two ends.

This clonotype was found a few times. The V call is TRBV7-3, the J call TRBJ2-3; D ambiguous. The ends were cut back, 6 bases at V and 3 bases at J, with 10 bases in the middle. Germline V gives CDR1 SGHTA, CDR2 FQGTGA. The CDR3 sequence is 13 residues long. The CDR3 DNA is TGTGCCAGCAGTTACCGGATAACAGATACGCAGTATTTT. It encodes CASSYRITDTQYF. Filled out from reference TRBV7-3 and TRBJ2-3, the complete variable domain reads GAGVSQTPSNKVTEKGKYVELRCDPISGHTALYWYRQSLGQGPEFLIYFQGTGAADDSGLPNDRFFAVRPEGSVSTLKIQRTERGDSAVYLCASSYRITDTQYFGPGTRLTVL.

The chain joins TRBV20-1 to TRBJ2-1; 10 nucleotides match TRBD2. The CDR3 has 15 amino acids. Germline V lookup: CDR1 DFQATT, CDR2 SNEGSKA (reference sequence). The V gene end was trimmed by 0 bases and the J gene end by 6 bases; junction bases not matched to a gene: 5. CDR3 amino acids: CSARDRTSGLNEQFF. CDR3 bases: TGCAGTGCTAGAGATAGGACTAGCGGCCTCAATGAGCAGTTCTTC.

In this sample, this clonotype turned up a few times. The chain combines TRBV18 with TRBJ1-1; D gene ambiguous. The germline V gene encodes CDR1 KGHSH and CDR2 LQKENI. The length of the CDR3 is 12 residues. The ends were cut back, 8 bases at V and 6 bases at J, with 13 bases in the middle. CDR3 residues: CASASRYAEAFF. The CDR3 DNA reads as TGTGCCAGCGCAAGCCGTTACGCTGAAGCTTTCTTT.

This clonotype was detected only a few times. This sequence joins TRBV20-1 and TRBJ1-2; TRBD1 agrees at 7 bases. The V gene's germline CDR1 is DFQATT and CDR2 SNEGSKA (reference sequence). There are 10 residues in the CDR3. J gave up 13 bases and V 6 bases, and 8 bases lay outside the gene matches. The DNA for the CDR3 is TGCAGTGCAGCAGGGGGTTCCGGCACCTTC. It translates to CSAAGGSGTF.

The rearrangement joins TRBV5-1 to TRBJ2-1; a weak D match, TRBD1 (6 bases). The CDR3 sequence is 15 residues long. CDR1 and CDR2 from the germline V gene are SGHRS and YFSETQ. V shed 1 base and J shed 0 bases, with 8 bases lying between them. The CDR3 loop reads CASSLLDSSYNEQFF. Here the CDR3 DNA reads TGCGCCAGCAGCTTGCTGGACAGCTCCTACAATGAGCAGTTCTTC.

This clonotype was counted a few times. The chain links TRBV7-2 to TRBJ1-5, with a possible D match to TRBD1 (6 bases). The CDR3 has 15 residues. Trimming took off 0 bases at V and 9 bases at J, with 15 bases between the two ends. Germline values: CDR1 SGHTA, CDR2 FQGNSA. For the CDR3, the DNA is TGTGCCAGCAGCTTAGCGGCAGGGGAGCCTCGGCCCCAGCATTTT. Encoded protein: CASSLAAGEPRPQHF.

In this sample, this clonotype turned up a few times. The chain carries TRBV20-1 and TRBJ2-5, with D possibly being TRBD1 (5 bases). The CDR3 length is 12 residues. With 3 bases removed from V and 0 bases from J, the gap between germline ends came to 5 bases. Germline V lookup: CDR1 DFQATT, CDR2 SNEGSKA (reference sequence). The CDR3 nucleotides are TGCAGTGCTAGGACAGACCAAGAGACCCAGTACTTC. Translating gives CSARTDQETQYF.

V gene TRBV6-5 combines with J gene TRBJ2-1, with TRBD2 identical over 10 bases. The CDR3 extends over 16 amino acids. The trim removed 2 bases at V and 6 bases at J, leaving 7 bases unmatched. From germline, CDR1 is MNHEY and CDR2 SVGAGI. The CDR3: CASSYQRGGLFNEQFF. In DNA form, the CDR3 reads TGTGCCAGCAGTTACCAGCGGGGGGGCCTCTTCAATGAGCAGTTCTTC.

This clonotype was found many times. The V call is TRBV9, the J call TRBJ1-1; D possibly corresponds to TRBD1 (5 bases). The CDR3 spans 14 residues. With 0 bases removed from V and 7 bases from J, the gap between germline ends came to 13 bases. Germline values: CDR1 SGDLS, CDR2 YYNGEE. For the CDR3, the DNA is TGTGCCAGCAGCGTAGATGAGGGGATGGGTGAAGCTTTCTTT. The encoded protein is CASSVDEGMGEAFF.

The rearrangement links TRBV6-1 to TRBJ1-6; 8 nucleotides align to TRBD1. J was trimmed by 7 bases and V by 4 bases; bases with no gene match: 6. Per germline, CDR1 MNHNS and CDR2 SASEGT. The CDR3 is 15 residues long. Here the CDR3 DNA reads TGTGCCAGCAGTGCCCAGGGGGCGCGGAATTCACCCCTCCACTTT. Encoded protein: CASSAQGARNSPLHF.

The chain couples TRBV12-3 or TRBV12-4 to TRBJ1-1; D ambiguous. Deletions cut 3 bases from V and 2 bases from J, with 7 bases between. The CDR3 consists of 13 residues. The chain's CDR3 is CASSFNTNTEAFF. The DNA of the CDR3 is TGTGCCAGCAGTTTCAATACTAACACTGAAGCTTTCTTT.

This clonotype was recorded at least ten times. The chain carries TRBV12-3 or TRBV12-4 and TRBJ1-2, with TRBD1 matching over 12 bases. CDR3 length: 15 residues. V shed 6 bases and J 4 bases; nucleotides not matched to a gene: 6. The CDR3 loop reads CASRPGTGGVYGYTF. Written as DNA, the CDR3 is TGTGCCAGCAGACCCGGGACAGGGGGCGTCTATGGCTACACCTTC.

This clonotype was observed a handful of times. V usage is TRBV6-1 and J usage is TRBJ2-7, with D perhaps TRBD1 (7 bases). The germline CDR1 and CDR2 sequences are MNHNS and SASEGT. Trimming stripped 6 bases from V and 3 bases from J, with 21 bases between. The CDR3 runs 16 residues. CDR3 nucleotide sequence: TGTGCCAGCAGCCCCTCTGGAGGGGGCTCACGCTACGAGCAGTACTTC. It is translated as CASSPSGGGSRYEQYF.

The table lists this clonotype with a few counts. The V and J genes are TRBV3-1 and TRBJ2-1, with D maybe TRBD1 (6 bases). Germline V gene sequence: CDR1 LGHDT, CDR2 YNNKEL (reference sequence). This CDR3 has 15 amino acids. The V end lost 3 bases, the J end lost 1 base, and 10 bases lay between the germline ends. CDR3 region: CASSHGQISYNEQFF. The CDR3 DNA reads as TGTGCCAGCAGCCATGGACAGATTTCCTACAATGAGCAGTTCTTC.

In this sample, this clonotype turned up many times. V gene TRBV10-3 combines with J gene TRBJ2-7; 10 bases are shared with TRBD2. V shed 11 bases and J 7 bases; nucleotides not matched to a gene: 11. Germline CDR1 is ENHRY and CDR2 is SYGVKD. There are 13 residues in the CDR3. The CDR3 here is CAVLPAGGEEQYV. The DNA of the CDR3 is TGTGCCGTCCTCCCAGCGGGGGGGGAGGAGCAGTACGTC.

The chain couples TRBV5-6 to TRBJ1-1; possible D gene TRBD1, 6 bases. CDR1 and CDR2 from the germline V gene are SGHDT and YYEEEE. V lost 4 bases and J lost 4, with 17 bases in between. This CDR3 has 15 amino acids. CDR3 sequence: CASSELTGYGTEAFF. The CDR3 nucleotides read TGTGCCAGCAGCGAGCTTACAGGGTATGGCACTGAAGCTTTCTTT.

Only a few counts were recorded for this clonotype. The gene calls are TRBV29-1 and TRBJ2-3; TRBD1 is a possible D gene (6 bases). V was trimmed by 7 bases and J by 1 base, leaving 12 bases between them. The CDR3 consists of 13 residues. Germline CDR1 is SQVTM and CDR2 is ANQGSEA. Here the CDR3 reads CSAEPGGTDTQYF. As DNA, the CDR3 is TGCAGCGCAGAGCCAGGGGGCACAGATACGCAGTATTTT.

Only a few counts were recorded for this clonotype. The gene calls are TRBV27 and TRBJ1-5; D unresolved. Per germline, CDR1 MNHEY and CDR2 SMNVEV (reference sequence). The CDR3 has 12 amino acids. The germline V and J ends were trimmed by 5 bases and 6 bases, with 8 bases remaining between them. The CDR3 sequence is CASSPTTQPQHF. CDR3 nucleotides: TGTGCCAGCAGTCCCACCACTCAGCCCCAGCATTTT.

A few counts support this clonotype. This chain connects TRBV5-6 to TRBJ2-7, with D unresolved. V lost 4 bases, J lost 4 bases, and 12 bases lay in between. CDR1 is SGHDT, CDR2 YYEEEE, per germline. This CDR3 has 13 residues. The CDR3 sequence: CASSRSTVYEQYF. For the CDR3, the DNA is TGTGCCAGCAGCCGGTCTACGGTTTACGAGCAGTACTTC.

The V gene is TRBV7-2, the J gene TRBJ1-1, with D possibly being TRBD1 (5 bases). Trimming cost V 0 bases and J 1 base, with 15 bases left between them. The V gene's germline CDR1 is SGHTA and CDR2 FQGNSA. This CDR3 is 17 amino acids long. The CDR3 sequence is CASSLARKGRANTEAFF. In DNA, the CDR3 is TGTGCCAGCAGCTTAGCGCGAAAGGGGAGGGCGAACACTGAAGCTTTCTTT.

CDR3 DNA: TGCGCCAGCAGCTTAGGGGGGGACAGGGTCACAGATACGCAGTATTTT. Amino acids: CASSLGGDRVTDTQYF. The chain joins TRBV5-1 to TRBJ2-3; 9 bases line up with TRBD1. After removal of 2 bases from V and 2 bases from J, the junction contained 6 bases not matched to a gene. Germline V gives CDR1 SGHRS, CDR2 YFSETQ. The CDR3 spans 16 residues. Full variable domain (rest looked up from reference TRBV5-1 and TRBJ2-3): KAGVTQTPRYLIKTRGQQVTLSCSPISGHRSVSWYQQTPGQGLQFLFEYFSETQRNKGNFPGRFSGRQFSNSRSEMNVSTLELGDSALYLCASSLGGDRVTDTQYFGPGTRLTVL.

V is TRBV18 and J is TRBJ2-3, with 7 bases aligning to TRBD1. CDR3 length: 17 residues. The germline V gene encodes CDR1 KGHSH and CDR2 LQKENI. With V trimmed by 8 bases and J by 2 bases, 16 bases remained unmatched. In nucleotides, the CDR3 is TGTGCCAGCATCATGTCCACCGGGACAGAAATCACAGATACGCAGTATTTT. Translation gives CASIMSTGTEITDTQYF.

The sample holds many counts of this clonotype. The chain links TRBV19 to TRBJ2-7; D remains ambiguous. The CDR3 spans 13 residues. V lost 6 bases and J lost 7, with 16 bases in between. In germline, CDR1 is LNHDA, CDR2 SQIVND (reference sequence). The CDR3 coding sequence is TGTGCCAGTAGCGCAGCCCGGGCTTGGGAGCAGTACTTC. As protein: CASSAARAWEQYF.

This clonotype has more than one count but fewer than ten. The CDR3 reads CAISAGLYEQYV. CDR3 DNA sequence: TGTGCCATCAGTGCGGGATTATACGAGCAGTACGTC. The chain is built from TRBV10-3 and TRBJ2-7; D may be TRBD2 (5 bases). The CDR3 is made up of 12 amino acids. Germline V gene data show CDR1 as ENHRY and CDR2 as SYGVKD. V dropped 4 bases and J dropped 4 bases, with 8 bases sitting between them.